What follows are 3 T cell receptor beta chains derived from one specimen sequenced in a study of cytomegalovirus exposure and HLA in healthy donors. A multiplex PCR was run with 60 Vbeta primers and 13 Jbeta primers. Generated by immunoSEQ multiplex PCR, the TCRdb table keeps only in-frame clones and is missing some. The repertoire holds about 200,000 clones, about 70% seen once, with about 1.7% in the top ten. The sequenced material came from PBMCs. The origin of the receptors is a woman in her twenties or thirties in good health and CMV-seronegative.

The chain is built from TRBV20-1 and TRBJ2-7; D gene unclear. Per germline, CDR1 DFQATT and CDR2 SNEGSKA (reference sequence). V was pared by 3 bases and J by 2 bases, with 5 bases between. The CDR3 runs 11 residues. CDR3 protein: CSARAAYEQYF. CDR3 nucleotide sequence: TGCAGTGCTAGGGCCGCCTACGAGCAGTACTTC.

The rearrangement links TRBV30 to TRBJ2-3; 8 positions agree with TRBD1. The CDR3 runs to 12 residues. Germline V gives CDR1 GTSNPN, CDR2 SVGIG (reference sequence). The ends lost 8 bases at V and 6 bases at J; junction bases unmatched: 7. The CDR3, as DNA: TGTGCCCACAATTCAGGGGGCGATACGCAGTATTTT. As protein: CAHNSGGDTQYF.

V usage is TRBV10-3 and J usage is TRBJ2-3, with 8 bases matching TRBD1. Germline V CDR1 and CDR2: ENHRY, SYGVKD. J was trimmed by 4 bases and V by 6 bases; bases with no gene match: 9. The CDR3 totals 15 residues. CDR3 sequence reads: CAIRETGVGADTQYF. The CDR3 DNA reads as TGTGCCATCAGGGAGACAGGGGTAGGGGCAGATACGCAGTATTTT.